Below, one TCR beta chain is given with its context. Its antigen is still unknown. The sample is drawn from a study of graft-versus-host responses after intestinal transplantation. Germline lookup yields CDR1 SNHLY and CDR2 FYNNEI. The CDR3 is 14 residues long. The trim removed 3 bases at V and 6 bases at J, leaving 8 bases unmatched. Study-wide results and limits: GvH clones occurred in recipient marrow; some first appeared in ileum or blood.

Generated by immunoSEQ multiplex PCR, the TCRdb table keeps only in-frame clones and is missing some. The table includes 80,000 to 100,000 clones, around nine tenths detected once. This receptor was obtained from a human donor who received an intestinal transplant. This specimen consisted of unstimulated CD4+ T cells sorted from spleen or lymph node cells, obtained before intestinal transplant. The chain is built from TRBV2 and TRBJ2-7; the match to TRBD2 covers 7 bases. For the CDR3, the DNA is TGTGCCAGCAGTGATCGCGGGAGTGGTCTCGAGCAGTACTTC. Its translation: CASSDRGSGLEQYF.